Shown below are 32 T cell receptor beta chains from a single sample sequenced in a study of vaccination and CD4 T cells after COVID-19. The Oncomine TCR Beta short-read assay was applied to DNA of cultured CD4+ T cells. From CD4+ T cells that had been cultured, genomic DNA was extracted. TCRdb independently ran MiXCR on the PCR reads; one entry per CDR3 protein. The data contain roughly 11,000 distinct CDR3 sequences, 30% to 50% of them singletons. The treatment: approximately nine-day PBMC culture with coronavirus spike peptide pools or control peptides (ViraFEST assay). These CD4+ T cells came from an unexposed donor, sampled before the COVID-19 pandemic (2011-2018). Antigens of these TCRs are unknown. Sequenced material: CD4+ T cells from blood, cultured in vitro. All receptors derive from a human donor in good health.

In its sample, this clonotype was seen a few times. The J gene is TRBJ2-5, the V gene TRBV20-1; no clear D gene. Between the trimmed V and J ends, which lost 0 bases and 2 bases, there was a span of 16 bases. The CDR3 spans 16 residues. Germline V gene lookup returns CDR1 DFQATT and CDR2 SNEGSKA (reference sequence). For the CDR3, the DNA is TGCAGTGCTAGAGATCTCTCCGTGACTCTTCAAGAGACCCAGTACTTC. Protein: CSARDLSVTLQETQYF.

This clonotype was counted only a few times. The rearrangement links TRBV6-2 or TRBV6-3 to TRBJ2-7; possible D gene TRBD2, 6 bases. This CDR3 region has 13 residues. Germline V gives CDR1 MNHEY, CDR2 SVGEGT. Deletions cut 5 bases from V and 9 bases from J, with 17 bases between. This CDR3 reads CASSLGRREWQYF. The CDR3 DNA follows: TGTGCCAGCAGTCTGGGGAGGAGGGAGTGGCAGTACTTC.

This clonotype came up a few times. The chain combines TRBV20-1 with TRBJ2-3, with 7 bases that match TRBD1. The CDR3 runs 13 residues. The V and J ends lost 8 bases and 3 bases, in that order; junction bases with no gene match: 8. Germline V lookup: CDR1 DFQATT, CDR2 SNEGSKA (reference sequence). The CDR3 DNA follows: TGCAGTCTGAGACCAGGGGGAACAGATACGCAGTATTTT. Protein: CSLRPGGTDTQYF.

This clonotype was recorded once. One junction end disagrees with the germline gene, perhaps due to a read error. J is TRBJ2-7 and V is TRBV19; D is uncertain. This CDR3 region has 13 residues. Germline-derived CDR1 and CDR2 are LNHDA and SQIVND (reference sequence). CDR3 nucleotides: TGTGCCGGTAGTATAGCTATTAGCTACGAGCAGTACTTC. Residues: CAGSIAISYEQYF.

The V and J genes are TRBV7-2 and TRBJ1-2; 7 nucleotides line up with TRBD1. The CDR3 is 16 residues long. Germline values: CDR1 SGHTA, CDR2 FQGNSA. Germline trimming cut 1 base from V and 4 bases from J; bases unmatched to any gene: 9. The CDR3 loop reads CASSLGGGGAFYGYTF. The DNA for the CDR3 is TGTGCCAGCAGCTTAGGGGGAGGGGGCGCGTTCTATGGCTACACCTTC.

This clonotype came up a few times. The CDR3 DNA reads TGCGCCAGCAGCCAAGGCAGCAGGAACTATGGCTACACCTTC. It codes for CASSQGSRNYGYTF. The rearrangement uses TRBV4-1 and TRBJ1-2; the D is unclear. The V end was cut by 1 base, the J end by 2 bases, with 8 bases between. This CDR3 comprises 14 residues. Germline V gene lookup returns CDR1 MGHRA and CDR2 YSYEKL.

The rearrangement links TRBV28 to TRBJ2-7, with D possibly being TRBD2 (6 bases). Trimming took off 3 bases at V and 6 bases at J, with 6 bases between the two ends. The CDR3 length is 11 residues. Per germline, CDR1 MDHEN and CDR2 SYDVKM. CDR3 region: CASSFGGEQYF. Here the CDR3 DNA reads TGTGCCAGCAGTTTCGGGGGCGAGCAGTACTTC. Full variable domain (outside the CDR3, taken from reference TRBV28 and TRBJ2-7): DVKVTQSSRYLVKRTGEKVFLECVQDMDHENMFWYRQDPGLGLRLIYFSYDVKMKEKGDIPEGYSVSREKKERFSLILESASTNQTSMYLCASSFGGEQYFGPGTRLTVT.

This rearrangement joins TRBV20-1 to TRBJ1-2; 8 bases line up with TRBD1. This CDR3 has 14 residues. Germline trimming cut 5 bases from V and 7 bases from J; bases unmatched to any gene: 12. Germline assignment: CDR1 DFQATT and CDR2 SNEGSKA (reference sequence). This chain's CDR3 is CSAGEGQGAFGYTF. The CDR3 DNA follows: TGCAGTGCTGGGGAGGGGCAGGGGGCGTTTGGCTACACCTTC.

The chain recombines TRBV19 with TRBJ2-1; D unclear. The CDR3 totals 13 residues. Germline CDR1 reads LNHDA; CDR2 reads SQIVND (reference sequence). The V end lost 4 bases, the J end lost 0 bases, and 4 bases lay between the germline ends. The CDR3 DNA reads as TGTGCCAGTAGTAGGCGCTCCTACAATGAGCAGTTCTTC. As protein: CASSRRSYNEQFF.

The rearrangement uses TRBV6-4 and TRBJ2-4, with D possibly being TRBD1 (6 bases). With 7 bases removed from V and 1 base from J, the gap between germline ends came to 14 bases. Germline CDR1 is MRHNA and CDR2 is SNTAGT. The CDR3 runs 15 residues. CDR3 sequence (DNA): TGTGCCAGCATCCTACAGGGAAGGGCCAAAAACATTCAGTACTTC. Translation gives CASILQGRAKNIQYF.

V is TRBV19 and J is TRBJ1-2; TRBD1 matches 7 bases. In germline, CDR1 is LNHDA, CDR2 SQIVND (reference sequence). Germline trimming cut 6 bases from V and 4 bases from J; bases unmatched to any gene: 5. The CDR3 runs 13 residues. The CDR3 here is CASRRTGPYGYTF. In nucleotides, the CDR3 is TGTGCCAGTAGGAGGACAGGCCCCTATGGCTACACCTTC.

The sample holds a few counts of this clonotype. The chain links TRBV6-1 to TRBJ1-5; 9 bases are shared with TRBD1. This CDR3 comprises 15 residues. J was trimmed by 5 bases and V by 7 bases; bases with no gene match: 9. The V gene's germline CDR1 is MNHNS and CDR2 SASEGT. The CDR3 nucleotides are TGTGCCAGCACCACACCGGGACAGGGCTATCAGCCCCAGCATTTT. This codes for CASTTPGQGYQPQHF.

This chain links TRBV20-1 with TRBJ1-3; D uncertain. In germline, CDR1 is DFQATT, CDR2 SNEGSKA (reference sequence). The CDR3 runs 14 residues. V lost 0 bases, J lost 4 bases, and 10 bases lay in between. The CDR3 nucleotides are TGCAGTGCTAGAGATAGACGCCGCGGAAACACCATATATTTT. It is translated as CSARDRRRGNTIYF.

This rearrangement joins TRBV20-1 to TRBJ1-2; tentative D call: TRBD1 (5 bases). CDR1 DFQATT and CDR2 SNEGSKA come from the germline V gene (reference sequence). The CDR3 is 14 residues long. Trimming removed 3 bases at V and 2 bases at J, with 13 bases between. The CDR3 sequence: CSARGEVRNYGYTF. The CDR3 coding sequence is TGCAGTGCTAGGGGGGAAGTCCGAAACTATGGCTACACCTTC.

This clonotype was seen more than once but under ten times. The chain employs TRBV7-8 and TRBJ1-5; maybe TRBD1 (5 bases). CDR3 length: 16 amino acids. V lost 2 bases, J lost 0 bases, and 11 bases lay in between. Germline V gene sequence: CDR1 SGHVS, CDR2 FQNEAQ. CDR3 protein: CASSLTGRYSNQPQHF. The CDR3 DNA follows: TGTGCCAGCAGCTTAACAGGCCGCTATAGCAATCAGCCCCAGCATTTT.

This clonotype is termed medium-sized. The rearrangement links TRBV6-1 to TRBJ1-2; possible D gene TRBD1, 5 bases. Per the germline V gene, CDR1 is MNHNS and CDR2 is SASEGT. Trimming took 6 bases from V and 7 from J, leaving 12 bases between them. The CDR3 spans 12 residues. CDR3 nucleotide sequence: TGTGCCAGCAGAACCGGGACGGGTGGCTACACCTTC. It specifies CASRTGTGGYTF.

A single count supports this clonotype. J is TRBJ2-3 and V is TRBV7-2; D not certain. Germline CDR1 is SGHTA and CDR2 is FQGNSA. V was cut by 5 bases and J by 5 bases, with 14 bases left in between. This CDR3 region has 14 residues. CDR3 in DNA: TGTGCCAGCAGCCTCCGAATGAGAGGAGATACGCAGTATTTT. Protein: CASSLRMRGDTQYF.

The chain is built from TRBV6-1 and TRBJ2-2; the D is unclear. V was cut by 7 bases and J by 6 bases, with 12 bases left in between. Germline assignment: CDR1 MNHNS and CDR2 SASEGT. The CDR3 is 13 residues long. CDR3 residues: CASNHVGPGELFF. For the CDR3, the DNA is TGTGCCAGCAATCACGTAGGACCCGGGGAGCTGTTTTTT.

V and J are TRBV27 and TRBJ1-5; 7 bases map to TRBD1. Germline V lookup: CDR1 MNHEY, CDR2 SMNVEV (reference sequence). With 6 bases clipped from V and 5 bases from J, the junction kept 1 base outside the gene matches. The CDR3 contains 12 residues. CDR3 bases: TGTGCCAGCAGAACAGGGGATCAGCCCCAGCATTTT. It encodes CASRTGDQPQHF.

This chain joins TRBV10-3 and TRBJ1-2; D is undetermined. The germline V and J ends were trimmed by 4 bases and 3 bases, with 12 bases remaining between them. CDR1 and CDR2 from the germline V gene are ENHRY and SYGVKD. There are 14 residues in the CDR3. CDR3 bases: TGTGCCATCAGTGCTCTGCCCGCGGACTATGGCTACACCTTC. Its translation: CAISALPADYGYTF.

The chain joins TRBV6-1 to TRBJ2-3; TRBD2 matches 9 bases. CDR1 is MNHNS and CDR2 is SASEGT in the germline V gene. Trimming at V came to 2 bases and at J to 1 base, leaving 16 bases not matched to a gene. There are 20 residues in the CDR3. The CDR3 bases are TGTGCCAGCAGTGAATTGGGGCTAGCGGGAAGGTGGGAGGGCACAGATACGCAGTATTTT. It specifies CASSELGLAGRWEGTDTQYF.

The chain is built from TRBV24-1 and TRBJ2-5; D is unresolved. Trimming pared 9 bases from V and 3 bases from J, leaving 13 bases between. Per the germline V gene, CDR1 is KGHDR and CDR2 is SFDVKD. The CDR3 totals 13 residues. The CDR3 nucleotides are TGTGCCACCGGTCACCCAGTGAAAGAGACCCAGTACTTC. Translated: CATGHPVKETQYF.

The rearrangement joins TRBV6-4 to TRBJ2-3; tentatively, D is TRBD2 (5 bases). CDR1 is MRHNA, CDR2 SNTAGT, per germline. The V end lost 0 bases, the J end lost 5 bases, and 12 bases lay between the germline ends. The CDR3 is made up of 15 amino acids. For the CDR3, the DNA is TGTGCCAGCAGTGACTCCCCAGCGGAGGAAGATACGCAGTATTTT. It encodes CASSDSPAEEDTQYF.

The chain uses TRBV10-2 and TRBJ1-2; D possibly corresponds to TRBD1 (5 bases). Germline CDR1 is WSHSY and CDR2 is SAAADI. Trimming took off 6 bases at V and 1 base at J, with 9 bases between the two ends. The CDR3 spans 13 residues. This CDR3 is CASRLGVNYGYTF. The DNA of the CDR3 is TGCGCCAGCAGACTAGGGGTTAACTATGGCTACACCTTC.

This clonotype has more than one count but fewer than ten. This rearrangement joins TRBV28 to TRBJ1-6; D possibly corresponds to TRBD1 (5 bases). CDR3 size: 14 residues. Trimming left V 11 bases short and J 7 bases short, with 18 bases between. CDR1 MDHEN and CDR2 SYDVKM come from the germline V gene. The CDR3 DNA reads TGTGCCCACCGCCCGGGGCAGAGCAATTCACCCCTCCACTTT. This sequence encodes CAHRPGQSNSPLHF.

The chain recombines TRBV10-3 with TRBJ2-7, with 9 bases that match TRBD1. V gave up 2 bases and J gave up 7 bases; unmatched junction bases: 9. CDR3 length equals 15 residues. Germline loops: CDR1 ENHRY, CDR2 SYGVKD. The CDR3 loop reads CAISERDRAPWEQYF. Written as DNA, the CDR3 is TGTGCCATCAGTGAGAGGGACAGGGCGCCTTGGGAGCAGTACTTC.

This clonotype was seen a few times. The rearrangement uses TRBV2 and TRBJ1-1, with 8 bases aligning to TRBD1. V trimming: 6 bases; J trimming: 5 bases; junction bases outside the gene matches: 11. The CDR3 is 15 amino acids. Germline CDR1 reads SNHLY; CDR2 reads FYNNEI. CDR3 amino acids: CASSVSTGAGTEAFF. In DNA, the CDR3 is TGTGCCAGCAGCGTTTCGACAGGGGCGGGGACTGAAGCTTTCTTT.

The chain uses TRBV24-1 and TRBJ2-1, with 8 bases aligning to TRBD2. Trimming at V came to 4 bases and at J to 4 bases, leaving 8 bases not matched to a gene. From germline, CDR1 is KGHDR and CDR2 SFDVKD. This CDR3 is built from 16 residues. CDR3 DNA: TGTGCCACCAGTGACGTAGTTAGCGGGGATTACAATGAGCAGTTCTTC. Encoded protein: CATSDVVSGDYNEQFF.

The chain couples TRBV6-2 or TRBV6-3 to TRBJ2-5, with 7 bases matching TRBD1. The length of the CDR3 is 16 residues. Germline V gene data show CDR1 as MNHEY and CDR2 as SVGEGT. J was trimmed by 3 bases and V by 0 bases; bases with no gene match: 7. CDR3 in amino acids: CASSYSNRGYEETQYF. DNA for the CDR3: TGTGCCAGCAGTTACTCGAACAGGGGATATGAAGAGACCCAGTACTTC.

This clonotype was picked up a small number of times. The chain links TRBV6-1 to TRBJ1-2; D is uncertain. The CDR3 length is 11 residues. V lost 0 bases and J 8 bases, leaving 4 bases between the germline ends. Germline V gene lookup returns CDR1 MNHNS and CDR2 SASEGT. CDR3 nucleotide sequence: TGTGCCAGCAGTGAAGCGATCGGCTACACCTTC. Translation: CASSEAIGYTF.

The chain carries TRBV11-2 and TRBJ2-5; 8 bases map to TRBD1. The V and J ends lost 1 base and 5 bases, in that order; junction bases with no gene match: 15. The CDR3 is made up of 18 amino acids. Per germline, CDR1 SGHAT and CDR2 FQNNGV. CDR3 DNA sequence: TGTGCCAGCAGCTTAGTGGGCGGGCCAGGGGGCTTGGTCGAGACCCAGTACTTC. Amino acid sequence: CASSLVGGPGGLVETQYF.

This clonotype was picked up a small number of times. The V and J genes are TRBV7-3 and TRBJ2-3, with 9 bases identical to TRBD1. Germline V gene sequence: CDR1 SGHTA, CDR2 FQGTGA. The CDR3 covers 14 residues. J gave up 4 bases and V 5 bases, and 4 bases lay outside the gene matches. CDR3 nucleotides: TGTGCCAGCAGCCCACAGGGGGCGGCAGATACGCAGTATTTT. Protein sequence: CASSPQGAADTQYF. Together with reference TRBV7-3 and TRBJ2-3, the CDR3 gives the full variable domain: GAGVSQTPSNKVTEKGKYVELRCDPISGHTALYWYRQSLGQGPEFLIYFQGTGAADDSGLPNDRFFAVRPEGSVSTLKIQRTERGDSAVYLCASSPQGAADTQYFGPGTRLTVL.